The 5 T cell receptor beta chains below were found in one sample sequenced in a study of T cell responses to AZD1222 COVID-19 vaccine. Repertoires were generated with immunoSEQ multiplex PCR, while TCRdb's copy carries only in-frame clones and drops some. Among approximately 110,000 clones, over 75% were seen once, and the ten largest hold about 2.3%. The material was peripheral blood, obtained on day 0 of AZD1222 vaccination. These receptors came from an adult in good health.

V and J are TRBV28 and TRBJ1-4; the match to TRBD1 covers 7 bases. Germline V lookup: CDR1 MDHEN, CDR2 SYDVKM. Trimming at V came to 1 base and at J to 7 bases, leaving 6 bases not matched to a gene. This CDR3 is built from 15 residues. The CDR3 region is CASSLSFRGSEKLFF. The CDR3 DNA is TGTGCCAGCAGTTTATCTTTCAGGGGGAGTGAAAAACTGTTTTTT. Combining the CDR3 with reference TRBV28 and TRBJ1-4 gives the whole variable domain DVKVTQSSRYLVKRTGEKVFLECVQDMDHENMFWYRQDPGLGLRLIYFSYDVKMKEKGDIPEGYSVSREKKERFSLILESASTNQTSMYLCASSLSFRGSEKLFFGSGTQLSVL.

The chain carries TRBV7-2 and TRBJ2-1; perhaps TRBD2 as D (6 bases). Trimming pared 3 bases from V and 6 bases from J, leaving 9 bases between. Looked up from germline, CDR1 is SGHTA and CDR2 is FQGNSA. CDR3 length: 13 amino acids. CDR3 nucleotides: TGTGCCAGCAGCTTGGACGGGAGCAATGAGCAGTTCTTC. Translated: CASSLDGSNEQFF.

This chain joins TRBV27 and TRBJ2-1; 9 positions match TRBD2. The CDR3 is 14 residues long. After removal of 5 bases from V and 8 bases from J, the junction contained 7 bases not matched to a gene. CDR1 and CDR2 from the germline V gene are MNHEY and SMNVEV (reference sequence). DNA for the CDR3: TGTGCCAGCAGTCCGATAGCGGGAGCGGATGAGCAGTTCTTC. Amino acids: CASSPIAGADEQFF.

The V call is TRBV5-1, the J call TRBJ2-2; 8 bases are shared with TRBD2. This CDR3 contains 17 residues. Germline values: CDR1 SGHRS, CDR2 YFSETQ. The V and J ends lost 5 bases and 7 bases, in that order; junction bases with no gene match: 16. CDR3 protein: CASREGLGGWKVGELFF. CDR3 nucleotides: TGCGCCAGCAGGGAGGGACTAGGTGGATGGAAGGTCGGGGAGCTGTTTTTT.

V usage is TRBV14 and J usage is TRBJ1-1; D remains unclear. Per germline, CDR1 SGHDN and CDR2 FVKESK. This CDR3 contains 12 residues. Trimming pared 6 bases from V and 0 bases from J, leaving 5 bases between. The CDR3 region has the DNA TGTGCCAGCAGTCTAATGAACACTGAAGCTTTCTTT. As protein: CASSLMNTEAFF.